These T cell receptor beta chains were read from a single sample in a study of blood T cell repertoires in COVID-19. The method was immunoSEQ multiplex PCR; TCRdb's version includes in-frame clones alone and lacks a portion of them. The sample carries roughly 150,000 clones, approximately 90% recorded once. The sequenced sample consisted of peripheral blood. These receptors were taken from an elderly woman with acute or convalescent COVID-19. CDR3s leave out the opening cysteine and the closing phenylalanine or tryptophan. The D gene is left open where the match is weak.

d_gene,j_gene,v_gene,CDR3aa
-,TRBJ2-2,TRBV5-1,ASSPSSGANTGELF
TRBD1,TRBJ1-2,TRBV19,ASRTQGQGAWT
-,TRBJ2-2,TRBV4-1,ASTPKGAWAGELF
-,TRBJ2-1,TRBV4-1,ASSSYPTSNEQF
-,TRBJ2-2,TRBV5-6,ASSLGGAPAGELF
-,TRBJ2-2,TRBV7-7,ASSLTANTGELF
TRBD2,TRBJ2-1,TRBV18,ASSPGKRGAYEQF
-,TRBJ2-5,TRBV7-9,ASSLAGRVEETQY
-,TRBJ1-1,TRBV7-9,ASRMRENTEAF
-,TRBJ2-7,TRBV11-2,ASSRDITYEQY
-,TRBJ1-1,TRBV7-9,ASSLIFQNTEAF
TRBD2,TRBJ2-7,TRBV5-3,ARSAKAPSGGSSYEQY
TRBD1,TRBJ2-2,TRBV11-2,ASSLRDRGSGELF
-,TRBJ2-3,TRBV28,ASSSPVLDTQY
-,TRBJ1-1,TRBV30,AWRTNSRNTEAF
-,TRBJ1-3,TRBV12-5,ASGLVVAAGGNTIY
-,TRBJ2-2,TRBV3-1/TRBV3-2,ASSQRGAEELF
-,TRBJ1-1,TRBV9,ASSVKAGNTEAF
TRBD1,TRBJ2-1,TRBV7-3,ASSLDRGTYNEQF
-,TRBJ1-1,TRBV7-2,ASSFSGGKNTEAF
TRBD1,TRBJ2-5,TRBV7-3,ASSSTGGAETQY
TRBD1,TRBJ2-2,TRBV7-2,ASSRPGGTGELF
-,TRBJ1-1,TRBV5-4,ASSLEAGRVPEAF
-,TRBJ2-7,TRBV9,ARQGQNEQY
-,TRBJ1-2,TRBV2,ASSTPRGDYGYT
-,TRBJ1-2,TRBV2,ASTLGDGYT
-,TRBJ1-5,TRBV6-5,ASRVRGSNQPQH
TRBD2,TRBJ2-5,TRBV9,ASSVQGLAEETQY
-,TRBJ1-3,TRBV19,ASREGSSGNTIY
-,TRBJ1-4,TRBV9,ASSPRLTVGLNEKLF
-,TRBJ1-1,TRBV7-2,ASSVFLGDTEAF
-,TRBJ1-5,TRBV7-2,ASSLQGRNQPQH
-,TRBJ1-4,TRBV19,ASSTGRRGNEKLF
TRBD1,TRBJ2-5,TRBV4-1,ASSQMGQGQETQY
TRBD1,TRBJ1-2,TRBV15,ATSRGQGPSNYGYT
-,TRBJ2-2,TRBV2,ASMAENTGELF
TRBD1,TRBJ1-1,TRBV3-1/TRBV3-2,ASSHPGGTEAF
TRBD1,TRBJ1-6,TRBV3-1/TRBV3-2,ASSQDRQGLNSPLH
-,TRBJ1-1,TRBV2,ASSVGRTEAF
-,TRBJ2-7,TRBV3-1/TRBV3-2,ASSQGSLSYEQY
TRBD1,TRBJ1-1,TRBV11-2,ASRLPGQGTSGTEAF
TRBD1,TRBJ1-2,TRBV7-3,ASSPGQSGYGYT
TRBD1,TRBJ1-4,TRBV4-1,ASSQGDRVGEKLF
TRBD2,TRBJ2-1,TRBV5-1,ASSLALAGLNEQF
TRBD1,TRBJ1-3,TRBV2,ASRVTGVGNTIY